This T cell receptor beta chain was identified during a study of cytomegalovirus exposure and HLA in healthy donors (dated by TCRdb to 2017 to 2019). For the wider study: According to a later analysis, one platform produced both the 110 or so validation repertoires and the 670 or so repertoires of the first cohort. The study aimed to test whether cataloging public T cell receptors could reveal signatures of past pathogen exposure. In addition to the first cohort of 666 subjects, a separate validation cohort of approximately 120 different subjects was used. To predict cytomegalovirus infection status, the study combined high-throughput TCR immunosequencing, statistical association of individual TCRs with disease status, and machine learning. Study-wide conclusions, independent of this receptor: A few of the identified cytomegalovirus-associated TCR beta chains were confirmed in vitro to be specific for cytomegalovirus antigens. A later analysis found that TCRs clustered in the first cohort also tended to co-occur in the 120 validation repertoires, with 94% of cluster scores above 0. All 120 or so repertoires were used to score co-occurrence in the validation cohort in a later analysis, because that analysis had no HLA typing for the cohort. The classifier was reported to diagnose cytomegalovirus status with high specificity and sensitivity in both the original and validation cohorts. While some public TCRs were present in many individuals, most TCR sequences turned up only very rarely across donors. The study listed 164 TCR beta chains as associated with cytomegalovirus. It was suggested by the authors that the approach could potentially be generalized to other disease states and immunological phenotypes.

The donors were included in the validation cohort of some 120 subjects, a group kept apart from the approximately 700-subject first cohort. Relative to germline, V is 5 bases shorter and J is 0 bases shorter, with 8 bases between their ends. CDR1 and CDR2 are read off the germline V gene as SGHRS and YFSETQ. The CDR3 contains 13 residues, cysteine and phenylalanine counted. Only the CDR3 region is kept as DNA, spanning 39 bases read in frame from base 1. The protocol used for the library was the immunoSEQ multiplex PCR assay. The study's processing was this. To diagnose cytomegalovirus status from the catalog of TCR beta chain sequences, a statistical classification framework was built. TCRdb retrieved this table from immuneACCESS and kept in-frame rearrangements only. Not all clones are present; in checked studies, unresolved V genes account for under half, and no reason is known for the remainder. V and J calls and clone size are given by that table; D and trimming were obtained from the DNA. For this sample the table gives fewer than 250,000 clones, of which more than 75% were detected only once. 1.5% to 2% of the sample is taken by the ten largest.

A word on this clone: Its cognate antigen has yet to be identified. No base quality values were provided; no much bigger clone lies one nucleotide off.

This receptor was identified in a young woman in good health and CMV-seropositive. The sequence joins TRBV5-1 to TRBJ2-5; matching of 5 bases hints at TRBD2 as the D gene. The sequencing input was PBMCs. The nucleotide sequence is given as TGCGCCAGCAGGAGGGCGGACCAAGAGACCCAGTACTTC. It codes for CASRRADQETQYF.